This is a list of T cell receptor beta chains from one sample in a study of shared clonotypes between healthy human individuals. Libraries were prepared by immunoSEQ multiplex PCR; TCRdb keeps only in-frame clonotypes and omits some of them. The sample includes about 510,000 clones, about 80% of them seen just once. Input material: PBMCs. The receptors stem from a woman between 40 and 55 years old in good health. Some clones in this sample may be carry-over from other donors' samples. CDR3s include the opening cysteine and the closing phenylalanine or tryptophan. D genes are given only for firm matches. Clone size is stated in some rows and not others, as once, few, many or a class when expanded.

D gene: NA; clone size: NA; V gene: TRBV10-3; J gene: TRBJ1-2; CDR3 DNA: TGTGCCATCTCCGGGGTGGGAGCAGTCGGCTACACCTTC; CDR3 protein: CAISGVGAVGYTF
D gene: TRBD2; clone size: NA; V gene: TRBV30; J gene: TRBJ2-1; CDR3 DNA: TGTGCCTGGAGTGTTGGGCGGGGGAATGAGCAGTTCTTC; CDR3 protein: CAWSVGRGNEQFF
D gene: NA; clone size: NA; V gene: TRBV5-8; J gene: TRBJ1-5; CDR3 DNA: TGTGCCAGCAGCTTGATGAGTAGGAATCAGCCCCAGCATTTT; CDR3 protein: CASSLMSRNQPQHF
D gene: NA; clone size: NA; V gene: TRBV21-1; J gene: TRBJ2-7; CDR3 DNA: TGTGCCAGCAGCTTTCATCACACAGGGACCTACGAGCAGTACTTC; CDR3 protein: CASSFHHTGTYEQYF
D gene: TRBD1; clone size: few; V gene: TRBV28; J gene: TRBJ1-2; CDR3 DNA: TGTGCCAGCAGTCCCTTTATAGGGGGCGCGAATGGCTACACCTTC; CDR3 protein: CASSPFIGGANGYTF
D gene: TRBD1; clone size: NA; V gene: TRBV11-1; J gene: TRBJ2-1; CDR3 DNA: TGTGCCAGCAGCTCCGACAGGGGGAGGGTGAGAAATGAGCAGTTCTTC; CDR3 protein: CASSSDRGRVRNEQFF
D gene: NA; clone size: NA; V gene: TRBV28; J gene: TRBJ1-1; CDR3 DNA: TGTGCCAGCACTCCCGGACAGAACACTGAAGCTTTCTTT; CDR3 protein: CASTPGQNTEAFF
D gene: NA; clone size: NA; V gene: TRBV18; J gene: TRBJ1-2; CDR3 DNA: TGTGCCAGCTCTAGTCGGACAGCCCTTACTAACTATGGCTACACCTTC; CDR3 protein: CASSSRTALTNYGYTF
D gene: TRBD2; clone size: NA; V gene: TRBV18; J gene: TRBJ2-7; CDR3 DNA: TGTGCCAGCTCACCGTCAGCGGGGAGCTCCTACGAGCAGTACTTC; CDR3 protein: CASSPSAGSSYEQYF
D gene: TRBD2; clone size: NA; V gene: TRBV19; J gene: TRBJ2-1; CDR3 DNA: TGTGCCAGTAGTATTACTAGCGACGGCCACAATGAGCAGTTCTTC; CDR3 protein: CASSITSDGHNEQFF
D gene: NA; clone size: NA; V gene: TRBV6-5; J gene: TRBJ2-5; CDR3 DNA: TGTGCCAGCAGACTGGGGGCGGGATACCAAGAGACCCAGTACTTC; CDR3 protein: CASRLGAGYQETQYF
D gene: TRBD1; clone size: NA; V gene: TRBV4-3; J gene: TRBJ1-4; CDR3 DNA: TGCGCCAGCAGCCAAGATGGACAGGGGCGAGAAAAACTGTTTTTT; CDR3 protein: CASSQDGQGREKLFF
D gene: TRBD1; clone size: NA; V gene: TRBV7-2; J gene: TRBJ1-2; CDR3 DNA: TGTGCCAGCACCTTATGGCCGGGACAGGGGTCCGTTAACTATGGCTACACCTTC; CDR3 protein: CASTLWPGQGSVNYGYTF
D gene: NA; clone size: NA; V gene: TRBV28; J gene: TRBJ1-1; CDR3 DNA: TGTGCCAGCAGTTTGGCGCATGAGCCCATGAACACTGAAGCTTTCTTT; CDR3 protein: CASSLAHEPMNTEAFF
D gene: NA; clone size: NA; V gene: TRBV6-1; J gene: TRBJ1-5; CDR3 DNA: TGTGCCAGCAGCCCCAGGGGCCATCAGCCCCAGCATTTT; CDR3 protein: CASSPRGHQPQHF
D gene: TRBD1; clone size: NA; V gene: TRBV2; J gene: TRBJ1-1; CDR3 DNA: TGTGCCAGCAGCGGGGACAGGGAAGGCGTTTCGGTCACTGAAGCTTTCTTT; CDR3 protein: CASSGDREGVSVTEAFF
D gene: NA; clone size: NA; V gene: TRBV9; J gene: TRBJ2-1; CDR3 DNA: TGTGCCAGCAGTGTGGGACCATTATTCAATGAGCAGTTCTTC; CDR3 protein: CASSVGPLFNEQFF
D gene: NA; clone size: NA; V gene: TRBV28; J gene: TRBJ2-5; CDR3 DNA: TGTGCCAGCAGTCCTGGGCAGTACCAAGAGACCCAGTACTTC; CDR3 protein: CASSPGQYQETQYF
D gene: NA; clone size: NA; V gene: TRBV9; J gene: TRBJ1-5; CDR3 DNA: TGTGCCAGCAGCGTTGGAGGGAGCCAGCCCCAGCATTTT; CDR3 protein: CASSVGGSQPQHF
D gene: NA; clone size: NA; V gene: TRBV5-4; J gene: TRBJ2-5; CDR3 DNA: TGTGCCAGCAGCACCGGAGCCGCGCGAGAGACCCAGTACTTC; CDR3 protein: CASSTGAARETQYF
D gene: NA; clone size: NA; V gene: TRBV27; J gene: TRBJ1-5; CDR3 DNA: TGTGCCAGCAGTTTCAGGGTAAGGCAGCCCCAGCATTTT; CDR3 protein: CASSFRVRQPQHF
D gene: TRBD1; clone size: NA; V gene: TRBV7-2; J gene: TRBJ1-5; CDR3 DNA: TGTGCCAGCAGCTCCAACGGGGGACAGGGGCAGCCCCAGCATTTT; CDR3 protein: CASSSNGGQGQPQHF
D gene: NA; clone size: NA; V gene: TRBV11-2; J gene: TRBJ2-5; CDR3 DNA: TGTGCCAGCAGTCTAGGGGGAGGAGAGACCCAGTACTTC; CDR3 protein: CASSLGGGETQYF
D gene: TRBD2; clone size: NA; V gene: TRBV5-5; J gene: TRBJ2-1; CDR3 DNA: TGTGCCAGCAGCTTGTCAGCCCTAGCGGGAATCTATGAGCAGTTCTTC; CDR3 protein: CASSLSALAGIYEQFF
D gene: TRBD1; clone size: few; V gene: TRBV6-5; J gene: TRBJ2-7; CDR3 DNA: TGTGCCAGCAGTTACCAGTGGACAGGGAGCTACGAGCAGTACTTC; CDR3 protein: CASSYQWTGSYEQYF
D gene: NA; clone size: NA; V gene: TRBV5-1; J gene: TRBJ2-1; CDR3 DNA: TGCGCCAGCAGCTTCACCGAAGATTGGTTCTTC; CDR3 protein: CASSFTEDWFF
D gene: NA; clone size: NA; V gene: TRBV5-1; J gene: TRBJ2-5; CDR3 DNA: TGCGCCAGCAGCTCGGACTCAGGGACCCAGTACTTC; CDR3 protein: CASSSDSGTQYF